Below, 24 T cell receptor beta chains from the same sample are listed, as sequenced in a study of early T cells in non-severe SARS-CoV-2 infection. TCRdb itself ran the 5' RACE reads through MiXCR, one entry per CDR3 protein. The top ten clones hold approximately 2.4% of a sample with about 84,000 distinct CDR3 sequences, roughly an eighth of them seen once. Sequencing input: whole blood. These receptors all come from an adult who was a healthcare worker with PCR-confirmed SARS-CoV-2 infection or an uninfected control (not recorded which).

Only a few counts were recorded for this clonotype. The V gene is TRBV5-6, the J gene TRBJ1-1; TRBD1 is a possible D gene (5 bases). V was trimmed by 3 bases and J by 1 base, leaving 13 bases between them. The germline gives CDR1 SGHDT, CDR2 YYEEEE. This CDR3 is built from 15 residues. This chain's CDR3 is CASSSTGEQNTEAFF. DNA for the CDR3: TGTGCCAGCAGCTCTACAGGTGAACAGAACACTGAAGCTTTCTTT.

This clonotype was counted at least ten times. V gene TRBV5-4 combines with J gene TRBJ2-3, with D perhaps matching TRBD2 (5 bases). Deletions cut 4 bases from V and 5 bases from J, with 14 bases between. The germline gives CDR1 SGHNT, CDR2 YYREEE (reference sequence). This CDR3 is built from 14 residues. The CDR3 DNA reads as TGTGCCAGCAGCCTGGACGGGGTCAAAGATACGCAGTATTTT. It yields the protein CASSLDGVKDTQYF.

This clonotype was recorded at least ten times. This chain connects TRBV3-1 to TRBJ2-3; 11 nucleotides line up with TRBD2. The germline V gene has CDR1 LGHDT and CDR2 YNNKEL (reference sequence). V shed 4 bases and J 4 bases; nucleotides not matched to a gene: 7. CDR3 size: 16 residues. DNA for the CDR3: TGTGCCAGCAGCCTCGGACTAGCGGGCCGTGCAGATACGCAGTATTTT. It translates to CASSLGLAGRADTQYF.

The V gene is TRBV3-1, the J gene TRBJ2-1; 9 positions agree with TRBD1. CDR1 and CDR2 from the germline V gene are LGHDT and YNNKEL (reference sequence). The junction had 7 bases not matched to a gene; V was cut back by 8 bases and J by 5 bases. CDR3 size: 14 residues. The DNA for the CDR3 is TGTGCCAGCTATGAGACAGGGGGGGACAATGAGCAGTTCTTC. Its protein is CASYETGGDNEQFF.

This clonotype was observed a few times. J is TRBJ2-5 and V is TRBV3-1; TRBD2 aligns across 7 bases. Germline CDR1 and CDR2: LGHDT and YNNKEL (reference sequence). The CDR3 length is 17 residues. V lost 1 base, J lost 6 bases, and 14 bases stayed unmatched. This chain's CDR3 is CASSQVLAASLGKTQYF. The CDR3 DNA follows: TGTGCCAGCAGCCAAGTCCTAGCGGCTTCACTAGGCAAGACCCAGTACTTC.

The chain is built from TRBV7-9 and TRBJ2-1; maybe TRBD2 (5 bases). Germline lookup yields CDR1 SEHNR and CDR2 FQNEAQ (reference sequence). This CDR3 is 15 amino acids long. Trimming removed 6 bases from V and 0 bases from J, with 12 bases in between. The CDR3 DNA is TGTGCCAGCAGGCCCCGGGATAGCTCCTACAATGAGCAGTTCTTC. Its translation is CASRPRDSSYNEQFF.

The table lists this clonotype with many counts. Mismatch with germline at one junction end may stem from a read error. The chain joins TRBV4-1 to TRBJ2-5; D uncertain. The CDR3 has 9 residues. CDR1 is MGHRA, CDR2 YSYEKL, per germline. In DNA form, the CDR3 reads TGCGCCAGCAGCCAAGAACGGCCCTTC. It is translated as CASSQERPF.

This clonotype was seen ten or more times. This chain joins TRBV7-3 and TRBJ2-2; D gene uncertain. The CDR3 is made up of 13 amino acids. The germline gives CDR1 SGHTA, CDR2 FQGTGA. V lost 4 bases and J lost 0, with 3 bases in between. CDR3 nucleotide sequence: TGTGCCAGCAGCTGGGCGAACACCGGGGAGCTGTTTTTT. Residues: CASSWANTGELFF.

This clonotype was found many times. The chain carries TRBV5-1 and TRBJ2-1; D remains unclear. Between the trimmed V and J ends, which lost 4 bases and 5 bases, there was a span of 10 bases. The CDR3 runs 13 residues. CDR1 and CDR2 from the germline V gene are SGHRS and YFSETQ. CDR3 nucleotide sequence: TGCGCCAGCAGCAGAGACCGAAACAATGAGCAGTTCTTC. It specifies CASSRDRNNEQFF.

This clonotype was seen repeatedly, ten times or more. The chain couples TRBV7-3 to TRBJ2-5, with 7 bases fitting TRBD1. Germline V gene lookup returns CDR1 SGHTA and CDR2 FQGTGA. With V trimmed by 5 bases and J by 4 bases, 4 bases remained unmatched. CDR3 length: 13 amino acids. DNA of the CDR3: TGTGCCAGCAGCCAGAGGGGGCGAGAGACCCAGTACTTC. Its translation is CASSQRGRETQYF.

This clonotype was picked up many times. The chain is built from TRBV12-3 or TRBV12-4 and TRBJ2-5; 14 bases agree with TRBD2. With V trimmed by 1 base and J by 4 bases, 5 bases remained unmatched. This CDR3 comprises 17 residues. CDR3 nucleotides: TGTGCCAGCAGTTTAGTGACTAGCGGGAGGGCCGGAGAGACCCAGTACTTC. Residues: CASSLVTSGRAGETQYF.

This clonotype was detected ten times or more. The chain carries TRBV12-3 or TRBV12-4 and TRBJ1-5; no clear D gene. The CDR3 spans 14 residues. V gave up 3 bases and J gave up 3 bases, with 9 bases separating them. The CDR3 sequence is CASSLRIDNQPQHF. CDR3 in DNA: TGTGCCAGCAGTTTGAGAATCGACAATCAGCCCCAGCATTTT.

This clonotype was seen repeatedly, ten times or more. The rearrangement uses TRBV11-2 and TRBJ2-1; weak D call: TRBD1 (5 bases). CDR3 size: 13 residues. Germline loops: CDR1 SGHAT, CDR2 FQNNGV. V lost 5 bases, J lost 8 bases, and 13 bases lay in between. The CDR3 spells CASSTGSSYEQFF. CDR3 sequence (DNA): TGTGCCAGCAGCACAGGTAGTTCCTATGAGCAGTTCTTC.

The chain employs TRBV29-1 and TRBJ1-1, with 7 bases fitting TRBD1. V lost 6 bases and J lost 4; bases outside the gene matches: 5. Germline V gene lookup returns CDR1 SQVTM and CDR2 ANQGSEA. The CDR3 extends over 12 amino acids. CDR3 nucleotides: TGCAGCGTAGCCCACAGGGGCACTGAAGCTTTCTTT. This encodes CSVAHRGTEAFF.

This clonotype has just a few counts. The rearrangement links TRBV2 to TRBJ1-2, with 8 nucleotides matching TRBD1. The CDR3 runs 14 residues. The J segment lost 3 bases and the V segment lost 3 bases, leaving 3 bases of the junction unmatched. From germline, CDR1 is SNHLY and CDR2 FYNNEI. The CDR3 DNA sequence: TGTGCCAGCAGTGAGGACAGGGAACACTATGGCTACACCTTC. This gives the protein CASSEDREHYGYTF.

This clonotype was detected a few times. The chain's CDR3 is CASSFGANRVAKNIQYF. In DNA form, the CDR3 reads TGTGCCAGCAGCTTCGGGGCAAACAGGGTTGCCAAAAACATTCAGTACTTC. This chain connects TRBV11-2 to TRBJ2-4; tentatively, D is TRBD1 (6 bases). The V end lost 3 bases, the J end lost 1 base, and 16 bases lay between the germline ends. Germline CDR1 and CDR2: SGHAT and FQNNGV. CDR3 length equals 17 residues.

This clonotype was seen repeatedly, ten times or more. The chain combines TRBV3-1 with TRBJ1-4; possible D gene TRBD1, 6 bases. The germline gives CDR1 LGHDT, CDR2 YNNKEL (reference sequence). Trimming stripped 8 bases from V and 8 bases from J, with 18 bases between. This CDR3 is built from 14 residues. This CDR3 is CASSQGTGREKLFF. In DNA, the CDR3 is TGTGCCAGCTCCCAGGGCACAGGGAGGGAAAAACTGTTTTTT.

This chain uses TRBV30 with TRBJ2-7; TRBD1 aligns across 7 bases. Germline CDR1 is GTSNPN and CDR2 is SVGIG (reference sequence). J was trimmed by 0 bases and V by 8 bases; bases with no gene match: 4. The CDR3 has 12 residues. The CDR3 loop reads CAHRQGSYEQYF. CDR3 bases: TGTGCCCATCGACAGGGCTCCTACGAGCAGTACTTC.

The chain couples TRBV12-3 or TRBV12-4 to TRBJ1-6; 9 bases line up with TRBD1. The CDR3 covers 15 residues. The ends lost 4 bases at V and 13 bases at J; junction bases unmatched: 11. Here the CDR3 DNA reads TGTGCCAGCAGTTCCGGGACAGGGTTTTTAGGTCCCCTCCACTTT. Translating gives CASSSGTGFLGPLHF.

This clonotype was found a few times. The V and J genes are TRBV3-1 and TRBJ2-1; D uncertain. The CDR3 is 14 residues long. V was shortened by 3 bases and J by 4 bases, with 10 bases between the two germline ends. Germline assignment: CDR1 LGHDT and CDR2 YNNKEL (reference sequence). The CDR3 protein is CASSQELSYNEQFF. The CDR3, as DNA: TGTGCCAGCAGCCAGGAGCTCTCTTACAATGAGCAGTTCTTC.

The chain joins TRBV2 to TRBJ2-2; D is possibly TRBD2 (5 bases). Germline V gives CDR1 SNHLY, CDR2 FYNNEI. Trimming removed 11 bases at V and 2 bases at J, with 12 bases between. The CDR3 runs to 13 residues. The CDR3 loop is CAGWTGNTGELFF. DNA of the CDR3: TGTGCCGGTTGGACGGGAAACACCGGGGAGCTGTTTTTT.

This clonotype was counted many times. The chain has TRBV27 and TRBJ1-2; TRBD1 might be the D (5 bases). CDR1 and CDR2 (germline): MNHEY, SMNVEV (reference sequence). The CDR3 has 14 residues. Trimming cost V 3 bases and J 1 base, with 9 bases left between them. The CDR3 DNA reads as TGTGCCAGCAGTTTCGACGGGGGTAACTATGGCTACACCTTC. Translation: CASSFDGGNYGYTF.

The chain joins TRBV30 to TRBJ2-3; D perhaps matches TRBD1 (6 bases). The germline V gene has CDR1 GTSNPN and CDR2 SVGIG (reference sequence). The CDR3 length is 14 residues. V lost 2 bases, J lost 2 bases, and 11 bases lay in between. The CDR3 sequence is CAWSTGIPTDTQYF. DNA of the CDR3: TGTGCCTGGAGTACAGGGATCCCCACAGATACGCAGTATTTT.

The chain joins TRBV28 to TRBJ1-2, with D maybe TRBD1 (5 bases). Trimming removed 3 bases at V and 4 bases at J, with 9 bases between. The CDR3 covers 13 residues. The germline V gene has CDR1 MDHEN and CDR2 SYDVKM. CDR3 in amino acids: CASSFPGIYGYTF. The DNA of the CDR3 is TGTGCCAGCAGTTTTCCAGGGATCTATGGCTACACCTTC.